This T cell receptor beta chain is from a study of cytomegalovirus exposure and HLA in healthy donors listed by TCRdb under 2017. About the investigation overall: A later analysis indicated that the 110 or so validation repertoires were generated on the platform also employed for the approximately 670 repertoires of the first cohort. The study was designed to test whether signatures of past pathogen exposure could be identified by cataloging public T cell receptors. The study combined high-throughput TCR immunosequencing, statistical association of individual TCRs with disease status, and machine learning to predict cytomegalovirus infection status. A separate validation cohort of approximately 120 different subjects was used in addition to the roughly 700-subject first cohort.

Overall study outcomes, separate from this receptor: Most TCR sequences were observed very rarely across donors, whereas some public TCRs were present in many individuals. All 110 or so repertoires were used to score co-occurrence in the validation cohort in a later analysis, because that analysis had no HLA typing for the cohort. A later analysis found that TCRs clustered in the first cohort also tended to co-occur in the 95 to 150 validation repertoires, with approximately 95% of cluster scores above 0. The classifier was reported to diagnose cytomegalovirus status with high specificity and sensitivity in both the original cohort and the validation cohort. According to the authors, the approach could potentially be generalized to other disease states and immunological phenotypes. In the study, 150 to 200 TCR beta chains were listed as associated with cytomegalovirus. A few of the identified cytomegalovirus-associated TCR beta chains were confirmed in vitro to be specific for cytomegalovirus antigens.

Donors formed part of the validation cohort, which comprised 95 to 150 subjects and was distinct from the first cohort of under 800 subjects. Trimming leaves V shorter by 1 base and J shorter by 5 bases, with the junction holding 3 bases beyond the gene matches. Sequences SGHTA (CDR1) and FQGNSA (CDR2) are obtained from the germline V gene. The CDR3 runs 15 residues from the cysteine to the phenylalanine. The retained sequence is limited to the CDR3, 45 bases, with the frame set at the first base. In regard to this clone: The antigen it recognizes is unknown. The sample holds no much larger clone one base away, and base qualities are not on file.

Libraries were constructed by the immunoSEQ multiplex PCR assay. The authors' analysis ran thus. A statistical classification framework was developed to diagnose cytomegalovirus status using the catalog of TCR beta chain sequences. TCRdb retrieved this table from immuneACCESS and kept in-frame rearrangements only. Not all clones are present; in checked studies, unresolved V genes account for under half, and no reason is known for the remainder. The V and J calls and the clone size are those of that table, but D and trimming were determined from the DNA. A total of some 170,000 clones appear in this sample, approximately 86% of them only once. Of the sample, more than 2% falls within the top ten clones.

This chain is built from TRBV7-2 and TRBJ1-1; 11 middle bases align to TRBD1. Sample: PBMCs. This TCR derives from a woman between 18 and 30 years old in good health and CMV-seronegative. The CDR3 region has the sequence CASSLGTGGGTEAFF. The sequence in DNA is TGTGCCAGCAGCTTAGGGACAGGGGGCGGGACTGAAGCTTTCTTT.